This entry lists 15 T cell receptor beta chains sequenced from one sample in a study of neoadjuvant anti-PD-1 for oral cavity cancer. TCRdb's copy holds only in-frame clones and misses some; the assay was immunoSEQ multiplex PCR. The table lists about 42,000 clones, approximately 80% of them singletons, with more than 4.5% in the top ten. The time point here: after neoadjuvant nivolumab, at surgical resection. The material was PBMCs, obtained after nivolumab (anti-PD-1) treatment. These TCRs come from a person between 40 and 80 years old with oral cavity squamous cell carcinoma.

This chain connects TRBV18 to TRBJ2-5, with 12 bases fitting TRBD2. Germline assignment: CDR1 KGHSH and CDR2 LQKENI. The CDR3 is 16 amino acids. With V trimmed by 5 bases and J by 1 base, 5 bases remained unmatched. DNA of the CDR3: TGTGCCAGCTCATCTTCACTAGCGGGGGGCCAAGAGACCCAGTACTTC. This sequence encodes CASSSSLAGGQETQYF.

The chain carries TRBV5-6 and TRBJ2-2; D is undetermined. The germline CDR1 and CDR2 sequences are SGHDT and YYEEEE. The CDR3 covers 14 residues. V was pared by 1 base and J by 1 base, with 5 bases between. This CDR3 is CASSLLLNTGELFF. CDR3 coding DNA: TGTGCCAGCAGCTTGTTGTTGAACACCGGGGAGCTGTTTTTT.

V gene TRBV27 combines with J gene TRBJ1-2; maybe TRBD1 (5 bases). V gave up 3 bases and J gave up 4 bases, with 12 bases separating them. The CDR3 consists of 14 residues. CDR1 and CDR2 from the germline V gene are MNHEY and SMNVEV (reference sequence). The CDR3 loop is CASSFLGGTYGYTF. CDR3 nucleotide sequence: TGTGCCAGCAGTTTCCTCGGGGGGACCTATGGCTACACCTTC.

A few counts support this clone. DNA for the CDR3: TGTGCCAGCTCACCGGGGCGGGAATGGACTAACTATGGCTACACCTTC. Translating it yields CASSPGREWTNYGYTF. The V and J genes are TRBV18 and TRBJ1-2, with D tentatively TRBD1 (5 bases). The length of the CDR3 is 16 residues. The ends were cut back, 3 bases at V and 0 bases at J, with 14 bases in the middle. Germline V lookup: CDR1 KGHSH, CDR2 LQKENI.

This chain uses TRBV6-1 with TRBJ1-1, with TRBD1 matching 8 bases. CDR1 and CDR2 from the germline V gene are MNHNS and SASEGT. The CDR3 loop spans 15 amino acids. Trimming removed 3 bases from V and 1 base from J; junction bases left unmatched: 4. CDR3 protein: CASSDRGRRNTEAFF. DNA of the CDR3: TGTGCCAGCAGTGACAGGGGGCGCCGGAACACTGAAGCTTTCTTT.

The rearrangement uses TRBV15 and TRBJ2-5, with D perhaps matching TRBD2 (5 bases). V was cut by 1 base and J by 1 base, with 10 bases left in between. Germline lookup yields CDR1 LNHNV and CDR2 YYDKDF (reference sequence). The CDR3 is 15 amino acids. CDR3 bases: TGTGCCACCAGCAGAGCGGAGGACCTCCAAGAGACCCAGTACTTC. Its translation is CATSRAEDLQETQYF.

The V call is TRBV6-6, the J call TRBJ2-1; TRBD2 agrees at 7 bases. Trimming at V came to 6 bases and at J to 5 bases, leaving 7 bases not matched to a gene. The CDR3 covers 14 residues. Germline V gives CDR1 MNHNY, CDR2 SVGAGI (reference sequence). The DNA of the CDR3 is TGTGCCAGCAGCCTAAGGGAGGGAAACAATGAGCAGTTCTTC. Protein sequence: CASSLREGNNEQFF.

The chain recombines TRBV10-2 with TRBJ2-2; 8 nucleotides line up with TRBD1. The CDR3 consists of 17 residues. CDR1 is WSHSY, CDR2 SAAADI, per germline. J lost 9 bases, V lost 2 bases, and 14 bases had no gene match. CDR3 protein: CASSELRTGQGRRELFF. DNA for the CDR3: TGCGCCAGCAGTGAGCTCCGTACCGGACAGGGCAGACGGGAGCTGTTTTTT.

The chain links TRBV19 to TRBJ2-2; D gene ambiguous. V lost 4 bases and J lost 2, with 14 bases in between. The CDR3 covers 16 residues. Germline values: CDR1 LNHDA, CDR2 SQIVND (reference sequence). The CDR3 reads CASSRSDTPNTGELFF. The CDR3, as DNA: TGTGCCAGTAGTAGATCTGACACACCAAACACCGGGGAGCTGTTTTTT. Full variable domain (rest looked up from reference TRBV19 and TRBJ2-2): DGGITQSPKYLFRKEGQNVTLSCEQNLNHDAMYWYRQDPGQGLRLIYYSQIVNDFQKGDIAEGYSVSREKKESFPLTVTSAQKNPTAFYLCASSRSDTPNTGELFFGEGSRLTVL.

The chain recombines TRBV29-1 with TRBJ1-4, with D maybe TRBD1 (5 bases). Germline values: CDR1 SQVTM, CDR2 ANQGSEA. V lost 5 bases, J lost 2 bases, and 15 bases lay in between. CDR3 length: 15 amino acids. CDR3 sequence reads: CSVPGGGSTNEKLFF. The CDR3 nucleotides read TGCAGCGTTCCTGGCGGGGGGAGTACTAATGAAAAACTGTTTTTT.

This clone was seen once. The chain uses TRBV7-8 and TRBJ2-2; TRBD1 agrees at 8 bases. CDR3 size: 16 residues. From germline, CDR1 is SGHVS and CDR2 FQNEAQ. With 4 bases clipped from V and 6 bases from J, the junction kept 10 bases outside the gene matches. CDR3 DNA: TGTGCCAGCAGCTCGTGGACAGGGATCGAACCCGGGGAGCTGTTTTTT. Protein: CASSSWTGIEPGELFF. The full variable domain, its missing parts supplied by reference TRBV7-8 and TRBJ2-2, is GAGVSQSPRYKVAKRGQDVALRCDPISGHVSLFWYQQALGQGPEFLTYFQNEAQLDKSGLPSDRFFAERPEGSVSTLKIQRTQQEDSAVYLCASSSWTGIEPGELFFGEGSRLTVL.

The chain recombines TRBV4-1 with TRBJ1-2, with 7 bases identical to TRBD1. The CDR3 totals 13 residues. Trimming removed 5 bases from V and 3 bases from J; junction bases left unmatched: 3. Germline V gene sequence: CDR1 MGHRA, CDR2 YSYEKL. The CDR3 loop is CASSGGQHYGYTF. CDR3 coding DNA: TGCGCCAGCAGCGGGGGACAGCACTATGGCTACACCTTC.

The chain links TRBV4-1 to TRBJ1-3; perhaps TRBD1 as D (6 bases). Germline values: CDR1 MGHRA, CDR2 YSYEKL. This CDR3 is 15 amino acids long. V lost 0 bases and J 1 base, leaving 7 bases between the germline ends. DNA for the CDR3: TGCGCCAGCAGCCAAGAAGACAGGTCTGGAAACACCATATATTTT. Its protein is CASSQEDRSGNTIYF.

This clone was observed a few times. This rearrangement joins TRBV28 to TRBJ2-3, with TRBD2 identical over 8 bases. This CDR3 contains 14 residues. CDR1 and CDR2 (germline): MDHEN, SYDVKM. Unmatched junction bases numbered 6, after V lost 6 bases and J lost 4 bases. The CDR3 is CASRPTGGADTQYF. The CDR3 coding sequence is TGTGCCAGCAGGCCTACCGGGGGGGCAGATACGCAGTATTTT.

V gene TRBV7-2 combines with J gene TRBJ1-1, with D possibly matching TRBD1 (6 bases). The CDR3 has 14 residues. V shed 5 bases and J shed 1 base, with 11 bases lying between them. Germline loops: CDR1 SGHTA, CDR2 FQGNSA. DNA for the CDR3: TGTGCCAGCAGCCGTCCGGGACAGAACACTGAAGCTTTCTTT. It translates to CASSRPGQNTEAFF.